This T cell receptor (beta chain) was identified in a study of PD-1 blockade in mismatch repair-deficient tumors. Study in general: Patients had roughly twelve mismatch repair-deficient cancer types, all previously treated and progressing.

PCR or immunohistochemistry showed mismatch repair deficiency in every enrolled patient. TCR sequencing covered three patients who responded to pembrolizumab. Generated by immunoSEQ multiplex PCR, the TCRdb table keeps only in-frame clones and is missing some. The sample consists of 95,000 to 150,000 clones, about 86% of them appearing once. The V end was cut by 6 bases, the J end by 1 base, with 7 bases between. Germline V lookup: CDR1 LNHDA, CDR2 SQIVND (reference sequence). The CDR3 totals 14 residues. This specimen was peripheral blood, taken 44 weeks after starting pembrolizumab. The clonotype comes from an adult with mismatch repair-deficient cancer. The V call is TRBV19, the J call TRBJ2-6; D not certain. The CDR3 sequence is CASSTQSGANVLTF. The CDR3 DNA reads TGTGCCAGTAGCACCCAATCTGGGGCCAACGTCCTGACTTTC.